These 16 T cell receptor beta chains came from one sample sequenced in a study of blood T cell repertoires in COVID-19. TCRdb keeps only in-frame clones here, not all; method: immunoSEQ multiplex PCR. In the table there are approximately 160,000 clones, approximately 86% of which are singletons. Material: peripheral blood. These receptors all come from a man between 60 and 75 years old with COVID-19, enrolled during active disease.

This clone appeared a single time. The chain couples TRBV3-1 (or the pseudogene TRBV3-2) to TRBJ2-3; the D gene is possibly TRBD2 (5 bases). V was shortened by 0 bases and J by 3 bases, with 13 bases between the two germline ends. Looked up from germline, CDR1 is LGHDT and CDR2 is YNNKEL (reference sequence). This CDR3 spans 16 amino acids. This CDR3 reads CASSQDAETKTDTQYF. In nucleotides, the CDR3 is TGTGCCAGCAGCCAAGACGCGGAGACTAAAACAGATACGCAGTATTTT.

CDR3 in amino acids: CASSMDSSNQPQHF. The CDR3 DNA follows: TGTGCCAGTAGTATGGACAGTAGCAATCAGCCCCAGCATTTT. This rearrangement joins TRBV19 to TRBJ1-5; D might be TRBD1 (6 bases). V lost 3 bases and J lost 0, with 6 bases in between. This CDR3 has 14 residues. CDR1 LNHDA and CDR2 SQIVND come from the germline V gene (reference sequence).

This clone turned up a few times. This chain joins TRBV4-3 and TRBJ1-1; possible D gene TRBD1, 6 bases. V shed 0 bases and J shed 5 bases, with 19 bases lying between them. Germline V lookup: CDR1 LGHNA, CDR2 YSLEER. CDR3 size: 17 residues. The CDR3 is CASSQEVEAGVRTEAFF. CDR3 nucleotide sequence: TGCGCCAGCAGCCAAGAGGTCGAGGCAGGGGTTCGGACTGAAGCTTTCTTT.

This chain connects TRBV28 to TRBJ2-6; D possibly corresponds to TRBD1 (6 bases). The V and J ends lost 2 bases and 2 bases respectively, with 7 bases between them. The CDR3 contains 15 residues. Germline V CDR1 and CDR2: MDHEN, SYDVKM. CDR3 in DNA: TGTGCCAGCAGTTTAGGGGGCACTGGGGCCAACGTCCTGACTTTC. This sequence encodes CASSLGGTGANVLTF.

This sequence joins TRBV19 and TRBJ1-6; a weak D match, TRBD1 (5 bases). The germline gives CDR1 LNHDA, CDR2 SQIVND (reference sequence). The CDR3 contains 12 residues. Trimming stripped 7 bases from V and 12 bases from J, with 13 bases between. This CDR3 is CASTAGVQPLHF. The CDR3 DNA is TGTGCCAGTACCGCGGGGGTTCAACCCCTCCACTTT. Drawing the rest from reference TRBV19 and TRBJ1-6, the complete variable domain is DGGITQSPKYLFRKEGQNVTLSCEQNLNHDAMYWYRQDPGQGLRLIYYSQIVNDFQKGDIAEGYSVSREKKESFPLTVTSAQKNPTAFYLCASTAGVQPLHFGNGTRLTVT.

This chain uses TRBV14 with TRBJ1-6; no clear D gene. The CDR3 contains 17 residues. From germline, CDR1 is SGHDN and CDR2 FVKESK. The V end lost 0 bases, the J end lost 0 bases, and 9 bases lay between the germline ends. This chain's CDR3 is CASSQDGRSSYNSPLHF. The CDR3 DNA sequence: TGTGCCAGCAGCCAAGACGGGAGGAGCTCCTATAATTCACCCCTCCACTTT.

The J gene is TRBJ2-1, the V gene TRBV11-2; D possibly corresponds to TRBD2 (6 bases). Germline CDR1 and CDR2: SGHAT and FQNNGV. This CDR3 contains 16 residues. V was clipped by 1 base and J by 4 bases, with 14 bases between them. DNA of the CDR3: TGTGCCAGCAGCTTAGTGGCGGGGAATCTGTACAATGAGCAGTTCTTC. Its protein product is CASSLVAGNLYNEQFF. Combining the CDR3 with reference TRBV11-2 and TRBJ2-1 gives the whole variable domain EAGVAQSPRYKIIEKRQSVAFWCNPISGHATLYWYQQILGQGPKLLIQFQNNGVVDDSQLPKDRFSAERLKGVDSTLKIQPAKLEDSAVYLCASSLVAGNLYNEQFFGPGTRLTVL.

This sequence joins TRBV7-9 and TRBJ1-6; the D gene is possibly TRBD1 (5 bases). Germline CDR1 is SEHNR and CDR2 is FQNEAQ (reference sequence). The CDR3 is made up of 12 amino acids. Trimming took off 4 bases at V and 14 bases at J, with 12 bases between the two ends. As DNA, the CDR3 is TGTGCCAGCAGCTACCTGACAGAGTCCCTCCACTTT. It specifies CASSYLTESLHF. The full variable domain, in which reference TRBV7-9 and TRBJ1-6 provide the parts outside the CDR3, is DTGVSQNPRHKITKRGQNVTFRCDPISEHNRLYWYRQTLGQGPEFLTYFQNEAQLEKSRLLSDRFSAERPKGSFSTLEIQRTEQGDSAMYLCASSYLTESLHFGNGTRLTVT.

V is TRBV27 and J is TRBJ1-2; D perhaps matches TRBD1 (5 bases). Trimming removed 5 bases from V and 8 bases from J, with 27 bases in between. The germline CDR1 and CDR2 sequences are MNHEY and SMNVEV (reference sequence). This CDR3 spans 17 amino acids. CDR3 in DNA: TGTGCCAGCAGTGCATCCGGGACTGGGGGAATGTCCAGGGGCTACACCTTC. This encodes CASSASGTGGMSRGYTF.

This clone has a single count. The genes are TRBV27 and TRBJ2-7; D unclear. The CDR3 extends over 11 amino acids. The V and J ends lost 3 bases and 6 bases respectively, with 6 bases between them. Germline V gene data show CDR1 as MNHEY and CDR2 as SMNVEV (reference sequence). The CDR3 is CASSFYGEQYF. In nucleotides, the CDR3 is TGTGCCAGCAGTTTCTACGGCGAGCAGTACTTC.

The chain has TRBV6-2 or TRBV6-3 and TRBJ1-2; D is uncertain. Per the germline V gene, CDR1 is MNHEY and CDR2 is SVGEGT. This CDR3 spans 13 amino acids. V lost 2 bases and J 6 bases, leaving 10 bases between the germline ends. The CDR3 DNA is TGTGCCAGCAGTTACGAGGGTCTGAATGGCTACACCTTC. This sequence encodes CASSYEGLNGYTF.

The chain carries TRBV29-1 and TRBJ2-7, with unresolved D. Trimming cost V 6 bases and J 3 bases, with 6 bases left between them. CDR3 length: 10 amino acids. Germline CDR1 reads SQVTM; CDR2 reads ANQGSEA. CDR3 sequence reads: CSVADYEQYF. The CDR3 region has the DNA TGCAGCGTGGCTGACTACGAGCAGTACTTC.

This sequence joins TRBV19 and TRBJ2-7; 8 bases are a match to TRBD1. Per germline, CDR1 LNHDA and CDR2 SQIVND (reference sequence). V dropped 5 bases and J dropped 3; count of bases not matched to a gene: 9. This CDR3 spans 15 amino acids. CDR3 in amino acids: CASSAYWTGNYEQYF. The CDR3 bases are TGTGCCAGTAGTGCCTACTGGACAGGGAACTACGAGCAGTACTTC.

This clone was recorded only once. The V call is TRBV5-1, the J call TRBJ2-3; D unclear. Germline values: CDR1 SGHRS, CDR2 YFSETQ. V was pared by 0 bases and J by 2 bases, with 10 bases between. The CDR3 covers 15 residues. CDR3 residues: CASSLAVSFTDTQYF. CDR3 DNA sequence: TGCGCCAGCAGCTTGGCCGTCAGTTTCACAGATACGCAGTATTTT.

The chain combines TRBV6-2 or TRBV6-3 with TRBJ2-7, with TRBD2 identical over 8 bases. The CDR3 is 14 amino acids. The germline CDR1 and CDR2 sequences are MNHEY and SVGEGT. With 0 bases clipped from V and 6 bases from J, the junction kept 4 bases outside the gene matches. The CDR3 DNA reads TGTGCCAGCAGTTACTCGGGGACTAGGAGCGAGCAGTACTTC. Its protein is CASSYSGTRSEQYF.

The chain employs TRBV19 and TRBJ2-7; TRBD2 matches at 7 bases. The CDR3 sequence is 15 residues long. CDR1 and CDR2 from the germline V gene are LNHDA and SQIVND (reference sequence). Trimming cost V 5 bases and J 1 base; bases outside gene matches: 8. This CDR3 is CASSPMTSRSYEQYF. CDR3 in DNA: TGTGCCAGTAGTCCCATGACTAGCAGGTCCTACGAGCAGTACTTC.